The rows below give T cell receptor beta chains drawn from one sample of a study of metastatic and nonmetastatic thyroid tumors. TCRdb reassembled clones from the PCR reads with MiXCR. The sample lists around 23,000 clones; roughly a quarter were seen once. The sequencing sample was made of blood. The origin of the receptors is a male donor with papillary thyroid cancer or a benign thyroid nodule (not recorded which). Some clones in this sample may be carry-over from other donors' samples. Both conserved end residues are part of each CDR3.

CDR3: CASSINGQGQETQYF
V: TRBV19
J: TRBJ2-5

CDR3: CASSGGVCSYEQYF
V: TRBV9
J: TRBJ2-7

CDR3: CASSGTGVGNEKLFF
V: TRBV2
J: TRBJ1-4

CDR3: CSAESGAGEAFF
V: TRBV20-1
J: TRBJ1-1

CDR3: CASSVFRDRVYEQYF
V: TRBV2
J: TRBJ2-7

CDR3: CSARGTVSGDYNEQFF
V: TRBV20-1
J: TRBJ2-1

CDR3: CASSFAPSAREAFF
V: TRBV6-1
J: TRBJ1-1

CDR3: CSVDRPSEGTDTQYF
V: TRBV29-1
J: TRBJ2-3

CDR3: CASSPREGGNTGELFF
V: TRBV11-1
J: TRBJ2-2

CDR3: CSARDREYEQYF
V: TRBV20-1
J: TRBJ2-7

CDR3: CVSSFAGALAYTEAFF
V: TRBV5-5
J: TRBJ1-1

CDR3: CASSLSGGSSTDTQYF
V: TRBV7-3
J: TRBJ2-3

CDR3: CASSEGRGANYGYTF
V: TRBV2
J: TRBJ1-2

CDR3: CAWKVQGSSTIYF
V: TRBV30
J: TRBJ1-3